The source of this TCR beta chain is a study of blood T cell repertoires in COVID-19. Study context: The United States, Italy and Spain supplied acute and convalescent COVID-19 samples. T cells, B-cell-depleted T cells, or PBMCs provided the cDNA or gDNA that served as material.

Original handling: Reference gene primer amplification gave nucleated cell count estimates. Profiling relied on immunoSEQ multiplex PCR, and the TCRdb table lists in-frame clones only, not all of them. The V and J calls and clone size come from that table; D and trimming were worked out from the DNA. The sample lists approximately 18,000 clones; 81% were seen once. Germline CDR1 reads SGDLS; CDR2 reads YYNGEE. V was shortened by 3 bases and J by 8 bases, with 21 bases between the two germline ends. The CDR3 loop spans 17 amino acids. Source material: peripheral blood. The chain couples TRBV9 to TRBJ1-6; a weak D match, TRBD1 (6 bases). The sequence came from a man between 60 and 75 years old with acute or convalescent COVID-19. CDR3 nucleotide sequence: TGTGCCAGCAGCGGAGCGGGGGCTCCTAAGGACCATTCACCCCTCCACTTT. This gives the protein CASSGAGAPKDHSPLHF.